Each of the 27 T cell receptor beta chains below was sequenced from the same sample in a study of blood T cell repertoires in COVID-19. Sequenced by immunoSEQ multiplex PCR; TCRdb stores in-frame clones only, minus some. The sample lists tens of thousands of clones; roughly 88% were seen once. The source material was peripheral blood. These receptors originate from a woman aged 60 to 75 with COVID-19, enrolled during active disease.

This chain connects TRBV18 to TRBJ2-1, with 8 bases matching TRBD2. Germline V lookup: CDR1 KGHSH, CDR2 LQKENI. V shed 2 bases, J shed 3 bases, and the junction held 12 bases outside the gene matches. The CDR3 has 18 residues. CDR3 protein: CASSPTPGAGVGYNEQFF. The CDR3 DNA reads TGTGCCAGCTCACCAACACCGGGAGCGGGAGTCGGCTACAATGAGCAGTTCTTC. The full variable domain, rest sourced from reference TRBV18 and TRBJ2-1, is NAGVMQNPRHLVRRRGQEARLRCSPMKGHSHVYWYRQLPEEGLKFMVYLQKENIIDESGMPKERFSAEFPKEGPSILRIQQVVRGDSAAYFCASSPTPGAGVGYNEQFFGPGTRLTVL.

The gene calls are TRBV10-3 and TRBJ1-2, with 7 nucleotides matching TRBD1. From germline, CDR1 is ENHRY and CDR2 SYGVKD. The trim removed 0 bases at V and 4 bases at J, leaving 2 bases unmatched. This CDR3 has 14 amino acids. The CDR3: CAISESQGTYGYTF. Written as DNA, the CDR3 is TGTGCCATCAGTGAGTCACAGGGGACCTATGGCTACACCTTC.

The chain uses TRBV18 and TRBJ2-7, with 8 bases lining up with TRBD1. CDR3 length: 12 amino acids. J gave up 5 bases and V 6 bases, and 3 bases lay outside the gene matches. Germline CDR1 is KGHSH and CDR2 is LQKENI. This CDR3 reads CASSDREDEQYF. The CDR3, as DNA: TGTGCCAGCTCGGACAGGGAGGACGAGCAGTACTTC.

The CDR3 spells CASSLLAGTSYNEQFF. The CDR3 region has the DNA TGTGCCAGCAGTTTACTAGCGGGCACCTCCTACAATGAGCAGTTCTTC. This chain uses TRBV7-9 with TRBJ2-1, with 9 bases lining up with TRBD2. Per the germline V gene, CDR1 is SEHNR and CDR2 is FQNEAQ (reference sequence). The CDR3 is 16 residues long. The trim removed 6 bases at V and 0 bases at J, leaving 6 bases unmatched.

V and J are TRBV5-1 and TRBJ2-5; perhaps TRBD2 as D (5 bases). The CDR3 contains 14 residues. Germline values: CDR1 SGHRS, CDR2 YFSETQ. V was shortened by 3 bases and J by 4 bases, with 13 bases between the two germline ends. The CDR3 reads CASSWGTEGETQYF. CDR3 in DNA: TGCGCCAGCAGCTGGGGTACAGAGGGAGAGACCCAGTACTTC.

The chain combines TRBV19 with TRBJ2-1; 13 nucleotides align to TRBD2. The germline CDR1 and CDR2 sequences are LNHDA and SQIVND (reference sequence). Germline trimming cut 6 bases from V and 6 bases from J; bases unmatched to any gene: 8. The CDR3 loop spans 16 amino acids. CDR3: CASSRRTSGSFNEQFF. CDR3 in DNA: TGTGCCAGTAGCAGAAGGACTAGCGGGAGTTTCAATGAGCAGTTCTTC.

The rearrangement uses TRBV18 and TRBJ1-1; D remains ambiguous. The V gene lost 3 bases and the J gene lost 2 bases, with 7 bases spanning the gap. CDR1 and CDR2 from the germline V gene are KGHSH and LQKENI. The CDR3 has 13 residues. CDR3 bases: TGTGCCAGCTCACCGAGAATTAACACTGAAGCTTTCTTT. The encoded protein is CASSPRINTEAFF.

The CDR3 nucleotides read TGTGCCAGCAGCTTACACCTTGCGGGAACAAGATCACCCCTCCACTTT. Translated, it gives CASSLHLAGTRSPLHF. This chain connects TRBV7-9 to TRBJ1-6, with D unclear. Between the trimmed V and J ends, which lost 2 bases and 10 bases, there was a span of 18 bases. Germline loops: CDR1 SEHNR, CDR2 FQNEAQ (reference sequence). CDR3 length equals 16 residues.

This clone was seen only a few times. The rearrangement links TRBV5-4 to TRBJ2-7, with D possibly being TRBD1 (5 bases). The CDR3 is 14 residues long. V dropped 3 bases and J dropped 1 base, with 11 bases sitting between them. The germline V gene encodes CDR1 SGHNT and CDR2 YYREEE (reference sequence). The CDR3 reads CASSSMAGSYEQYF. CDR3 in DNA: TGTGCCAGCAGCTCGATGGCAGGGTCCTACGAGCAGTACTTC. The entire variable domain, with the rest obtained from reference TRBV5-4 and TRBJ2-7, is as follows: ETGVTQSPTHLIKTRGQQVTLRCSSQSGHNTVSWYQQALGQGPQFIFQYYREEENGRGNFPPRFSGLQFPNYSSELNVNALELDDSALYLCASSSMAGSYEQYFGPGTRLTVT.

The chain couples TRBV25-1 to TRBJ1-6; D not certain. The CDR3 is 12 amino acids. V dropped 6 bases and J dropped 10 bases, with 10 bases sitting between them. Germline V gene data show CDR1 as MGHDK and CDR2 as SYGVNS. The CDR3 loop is CASSISGSPLHF. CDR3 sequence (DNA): TGTGCCAGCAGCATCAGCGGGTCACCCCTCCACTTT.

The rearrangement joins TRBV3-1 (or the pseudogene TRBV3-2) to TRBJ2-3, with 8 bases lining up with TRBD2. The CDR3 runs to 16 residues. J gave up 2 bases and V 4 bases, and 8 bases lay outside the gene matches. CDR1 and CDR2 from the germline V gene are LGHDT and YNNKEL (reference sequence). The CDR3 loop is CASSPRFSGNTDTQYF. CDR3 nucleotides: TGTGCCAGCAGCCCCCGTTTTAGCGGGAACACAGATACGCAGTATTTT.

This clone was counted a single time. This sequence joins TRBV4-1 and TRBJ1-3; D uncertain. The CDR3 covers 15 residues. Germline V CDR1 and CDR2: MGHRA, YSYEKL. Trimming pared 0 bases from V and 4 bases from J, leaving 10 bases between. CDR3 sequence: CASSQDRGRGNTIYF. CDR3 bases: TGCGCCAGCAGCCAAGATCGTGGGAGGGGAAACACCATATATTTT.

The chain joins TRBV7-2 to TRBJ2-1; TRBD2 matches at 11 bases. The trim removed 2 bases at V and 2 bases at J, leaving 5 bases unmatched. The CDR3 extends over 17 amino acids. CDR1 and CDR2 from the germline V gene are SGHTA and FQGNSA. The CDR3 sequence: CASSLPRLAGTYNEQFF. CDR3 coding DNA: TGTGCCAGCAGCTTACCCCGACTAGCGGGGACCTACAATGAGCAGTTCTTC.

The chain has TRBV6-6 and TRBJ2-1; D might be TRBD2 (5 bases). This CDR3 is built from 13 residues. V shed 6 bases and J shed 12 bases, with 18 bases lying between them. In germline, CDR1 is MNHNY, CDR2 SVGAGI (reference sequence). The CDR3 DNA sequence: TGTGCCAGCAGCCCCAACCCGGAGAGGGCGCAGTTCTTC. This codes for CASSPNPERAQFF.

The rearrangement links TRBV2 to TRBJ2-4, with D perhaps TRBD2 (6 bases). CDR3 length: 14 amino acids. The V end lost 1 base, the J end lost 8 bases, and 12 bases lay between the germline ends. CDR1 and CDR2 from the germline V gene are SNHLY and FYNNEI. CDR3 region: CASSEGGEKDIQYF. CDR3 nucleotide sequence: TGTGCCAGCAGTGAAGGCGGGGAAAAGGACATTCAGTACTTC.

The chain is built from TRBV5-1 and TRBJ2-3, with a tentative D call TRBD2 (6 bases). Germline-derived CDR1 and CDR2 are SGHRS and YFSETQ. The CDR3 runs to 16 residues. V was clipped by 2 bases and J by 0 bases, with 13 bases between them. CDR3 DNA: TGCGCCAGCAGCTTTCAGGGACTGCTAAGCACAGATACGCAGTATTTT. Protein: CASSFQGLLSTDTQYF. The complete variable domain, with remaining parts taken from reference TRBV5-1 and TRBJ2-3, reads KAGVTQTPRYLIKTRGQQVTLSCSPISGHRSVSWYQQTPGQGLQFLFEYFSETQRNKGNFPGRFSGRQFSNSRSEMNVSTLELGDSALYLCASSFQGLLSTDTQYFGPGTRLTVL.

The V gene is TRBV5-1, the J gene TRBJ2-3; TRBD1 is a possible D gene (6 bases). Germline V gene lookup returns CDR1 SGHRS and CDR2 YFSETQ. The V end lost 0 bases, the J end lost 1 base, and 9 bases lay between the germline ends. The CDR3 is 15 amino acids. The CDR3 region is CASSLAAGGTDTQYF. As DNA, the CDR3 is TGCGCCAGCAGCTTGGCCGCAGGGGGCACAGATACGCAGTATTTT.

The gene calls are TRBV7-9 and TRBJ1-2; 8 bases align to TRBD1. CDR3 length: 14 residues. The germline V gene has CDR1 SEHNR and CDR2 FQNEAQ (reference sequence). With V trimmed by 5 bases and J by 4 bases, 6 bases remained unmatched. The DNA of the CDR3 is TGTGCCAGCAGCGCTGCGACAGGGGTCTATGGCTACACCTTC. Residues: CASSAATGVYGYTF.

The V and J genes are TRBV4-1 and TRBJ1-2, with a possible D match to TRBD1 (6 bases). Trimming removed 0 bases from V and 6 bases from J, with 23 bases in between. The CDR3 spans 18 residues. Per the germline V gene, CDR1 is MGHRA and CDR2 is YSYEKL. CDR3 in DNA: TGCGCCAGCAGCCAAGATAGGTGGAATCAGGGGCTACGGAATGGCTACACCTTC. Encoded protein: CASSQDRWNQGLRNGYTF.

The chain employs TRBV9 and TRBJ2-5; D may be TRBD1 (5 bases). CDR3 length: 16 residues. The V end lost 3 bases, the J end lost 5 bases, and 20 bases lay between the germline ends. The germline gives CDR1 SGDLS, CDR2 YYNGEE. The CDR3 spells CASSGWGSGYGETQYF. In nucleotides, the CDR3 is TGTGCCAGCAGCGGGTGGGGATCAGGGTACGGGGAGACCCAGTACTTC. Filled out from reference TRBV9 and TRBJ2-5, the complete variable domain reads DSGVTQTPKHLITATGQRVTLRCSPRSGDLSVYWYQQSLDQGLQFLIQYYNGEERAKGNILERFSAQQFPDLHSELNLSSLELGDSALYFCASSGWGSGYGETQYFGPGTRLLVL.

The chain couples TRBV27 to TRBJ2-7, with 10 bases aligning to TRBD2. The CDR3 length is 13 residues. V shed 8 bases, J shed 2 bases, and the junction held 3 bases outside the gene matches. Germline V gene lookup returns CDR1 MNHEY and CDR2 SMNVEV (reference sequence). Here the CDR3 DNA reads TGTGCCAGCGGTAGCGGGGGGACCTACGAGCAGTACTTC. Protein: CASGSGGTYEQYF.

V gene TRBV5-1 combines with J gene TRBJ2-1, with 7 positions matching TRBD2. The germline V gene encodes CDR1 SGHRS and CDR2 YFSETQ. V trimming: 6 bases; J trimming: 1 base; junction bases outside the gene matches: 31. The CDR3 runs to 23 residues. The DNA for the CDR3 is TGCGCCAGCACCCTCCGGACACGCAAATTGATAAGGAGCGGGGCCCTATCCTACAATGAGCAGTTCTTC. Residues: CASTLRTRKLIRSGALSYNEQFF.

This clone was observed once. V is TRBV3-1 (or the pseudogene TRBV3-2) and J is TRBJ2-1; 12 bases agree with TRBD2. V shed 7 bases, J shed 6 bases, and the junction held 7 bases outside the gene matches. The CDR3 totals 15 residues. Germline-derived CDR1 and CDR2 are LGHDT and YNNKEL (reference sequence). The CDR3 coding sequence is TGTGCCAGCACCCCGACTAGCGGGAGCTTCAATGAGCAGTTCTTC. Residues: CASTPTSGSFNEQFF.

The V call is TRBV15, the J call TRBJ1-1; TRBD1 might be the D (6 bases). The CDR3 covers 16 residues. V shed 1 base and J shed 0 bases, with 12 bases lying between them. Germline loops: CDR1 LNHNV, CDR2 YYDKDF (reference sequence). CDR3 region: CATSRGWTDMNTEAFF. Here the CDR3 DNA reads TGTGCCACCAGCAGAGGCTGGACAGATATGAACACTGAAGCTTTCTTT. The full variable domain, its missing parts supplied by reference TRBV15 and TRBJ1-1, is DAMVIQNPRYQVTQFGKPVTLSCSQTLNHNVMYWYQQKSSQAPKLLFHYYDKDFNNEADTPDNFQSRRPNTSFCFLDIRSPGLGDTAMYLCATSRGWTDMNTEAFFGQGTRLTVV.

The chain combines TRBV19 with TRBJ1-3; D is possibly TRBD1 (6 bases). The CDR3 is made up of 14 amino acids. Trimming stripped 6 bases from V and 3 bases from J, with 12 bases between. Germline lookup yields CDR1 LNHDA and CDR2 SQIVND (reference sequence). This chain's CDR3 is CASSATGFGNTIYF. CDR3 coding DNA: TGTGCCAGTAGCGCTACAGGGTTTGGAAACACCATATATTTT.

CDR3 DNA sequence: TGTGCCAGCAGCCAGGGGTCAACTATCGGCAATCAGCCCCAGCATTTT. It encodes CASSQGSTIGNQPQHF. This rearrangement joins TRBV7-8 to TRBJ1-5, with D tentatively TRBD1 (6 bases). This CDR3 region has 16 residues. Per the germline V gene, CDR1 is SGHVS and CDR2 is FQNEAQ. Deletions cut 5 bases from V and 2 bases from J, with 16 bases between. The entire variable domain, with the rest obtained from reference TRBV7-8 and TRBJ1-5, is as follows: GAGVSQSPRYKVAKRGQDVALRCDPISGHVSLFWYQQALGQGPEFLTYFQNEAQLDKSGLPSDRFFAERPEGSVSTLKIQRTQQEDSAVYLCASSQGSTIGNQPQHFGDGTRLSIL.

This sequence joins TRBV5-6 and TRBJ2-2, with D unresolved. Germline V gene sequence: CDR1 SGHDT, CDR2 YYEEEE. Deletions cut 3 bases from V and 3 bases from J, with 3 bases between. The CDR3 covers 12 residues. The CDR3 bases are TGTGCCAGCAGCTCTTACACCGGGGAGCTGTTTTTT. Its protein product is CASSSYTGELFF.